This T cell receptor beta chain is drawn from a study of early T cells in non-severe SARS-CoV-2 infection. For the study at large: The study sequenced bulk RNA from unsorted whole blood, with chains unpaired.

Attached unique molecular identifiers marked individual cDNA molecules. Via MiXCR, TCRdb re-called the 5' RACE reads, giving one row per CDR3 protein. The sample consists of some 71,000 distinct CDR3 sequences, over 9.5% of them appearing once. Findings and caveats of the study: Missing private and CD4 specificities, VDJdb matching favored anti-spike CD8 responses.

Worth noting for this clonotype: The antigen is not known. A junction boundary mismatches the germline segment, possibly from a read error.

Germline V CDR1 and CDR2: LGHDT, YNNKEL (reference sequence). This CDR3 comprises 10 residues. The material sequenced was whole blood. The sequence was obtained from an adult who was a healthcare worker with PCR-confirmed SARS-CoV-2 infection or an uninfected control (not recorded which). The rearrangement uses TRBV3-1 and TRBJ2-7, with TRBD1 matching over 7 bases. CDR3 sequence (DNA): TGTGCCAGCAGGGGGGACAGCCTGCACTTC. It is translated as CASRGDSLHF.